Following are 6 T cell receptor beta chains from one sample sequenced in a study of blood T cell repertoires in COVID-19. Some clones are missing from TCRdb's copy, which holds only in-frame ones; the method was immunoSEQ multiplex PCR. The profile shows approximately 180,000 clones, around four fifths of them singletons. Sample: peripheral blood. These receptor sequences come from a woman between 35 and 50 years old with COVID-19, enrolled during active disease.

The rearrangement links TRBV27 to TRBJ1-2, with D perhaps TRBD1 (5 bases). V lost 10 bases to trimming and J lost 3 bases, with 15 bases between them. The CDR3 covers 13 residues. From germline, CDR1 is MNHEY and CDR2 SMNVEV (reference sequence). The CDR3 loop is CATQLTVDYGYTF. The CDR3 bases are TGTGCCACCCAGTTGACAGTCGACTATGGCTACACCTTC.

The chain couples TRBV7-2 to TRBJ2-3, with D possibly matching TRBD2 (5 bases). Trimming shortened V by 2 bases and J by 5 bases, and 14 bases separated the two germline ends. The CDR3 length is 15 residues. The germline V gene encodes CDR1 SGHTA and CDR2 FQGNSA. CDR3 amino acids: CASSLRAVPGDTQYF. CDR3 DNA: TGTGCCAGCAGCTTAAGAGCGGTCCCGGGAGATACGCAGTATTTT.

The sample holds a few counts of this clone. The gene calls are TRBV2 and TRBJ1-2; no definite D call. Germline V lookup: CDR1 SNHLY, CDR2 FYNNEI. Between the trimmed V and J ends, which lost 3 bases and 5 bases, there was a span of 19 bases. There are 16 residues in the CDR3. DNA of the CDR3: TGTGCCAGCAGTGAGAGGGCAGCGGGCAATAATTATGGCTACACCTTC. Translated, it gives CASSERAAGNNYGYTF.

This clone has a handful of counts. The chain employs TRBV6-5 and TRBJ2-7, with TRBD1 identical over 10 bases. Germline CDR1 reads MNHEY; CDR2 reads SVGAGI. This CDR3 comprises 16 residues. V was pared by 0 bases and J by 5 bases, with 7 bases of the junction left unmatched. CDR3 bases: TGTGCCAGCAGTTACTCACAGACAGGGGGCTTGGACGAGCAGTACTTC. It specifies CASSYSQTGGLDEQYF.

The chain is built from TRBV19 and TRBJ1-2; D unclear. Germline CDR1 and CDR2: LNHDA and SQIVND (reference sequence). The CDR3 contains 14 residues. V shed 5 bases and J shed 6 bases, with 16 bases lying between them. CDR3 in amino acids: CASSPQFVRDGYTF. The CDR3 bases are TGTGCCAGTAGTCCACAGTTTGTCCGTGATGGCTACACCTTC.

This clone has more than one count but fewer than ten. Written as DNA, the CDR3 is TGTGCCAGCAGCCTCGCCCCAGGGGTGGCTTTCTTT. Translated: CASSLAPGVAFF. The V and J genes are TRBV7-3 and TRBJ1-1, with D perhaps matching TRBD1 (6 bases). With 5 bases removed from V and 11 bases from J, the gap between germline ends came to 15 bases. The CDR3 length is 12 residues. Germline V gene sequence: CDR1 SGHTA, CDR2 FQGTGA.